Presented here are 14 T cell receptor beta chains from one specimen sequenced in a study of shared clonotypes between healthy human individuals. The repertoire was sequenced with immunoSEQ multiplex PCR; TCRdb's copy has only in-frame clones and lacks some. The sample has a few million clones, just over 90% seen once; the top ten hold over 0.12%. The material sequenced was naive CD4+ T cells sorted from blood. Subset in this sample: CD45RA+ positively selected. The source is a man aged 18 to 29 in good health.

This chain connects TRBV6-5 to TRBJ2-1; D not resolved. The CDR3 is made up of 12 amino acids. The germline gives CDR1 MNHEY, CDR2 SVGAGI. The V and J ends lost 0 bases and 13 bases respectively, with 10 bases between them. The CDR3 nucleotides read TGTGCCAGCAGTTACTCGAGAGGAGTCCAGTTCTTC. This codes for CASSYSRGVQFF.

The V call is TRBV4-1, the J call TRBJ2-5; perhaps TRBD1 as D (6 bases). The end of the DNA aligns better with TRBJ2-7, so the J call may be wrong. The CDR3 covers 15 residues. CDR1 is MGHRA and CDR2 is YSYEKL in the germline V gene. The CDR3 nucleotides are TGCGCCAGCAGCCAAGATCGAACAGGGAGCAACGAGCAGTACTTC. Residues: CASSQDRTGSNEQYF.

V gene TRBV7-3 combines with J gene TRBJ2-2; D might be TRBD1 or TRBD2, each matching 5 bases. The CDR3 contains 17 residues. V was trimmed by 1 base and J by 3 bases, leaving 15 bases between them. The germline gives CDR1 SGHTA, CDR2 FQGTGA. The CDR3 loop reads CASSLSPTAAYTGELFF. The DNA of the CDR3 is TGTGCCAGCAGCTTAAGCCCGACAGCGGCCTACACCGGGGAGCTGTTTTTT. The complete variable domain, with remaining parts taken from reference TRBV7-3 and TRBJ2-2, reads GAGVSQTPSNKVTEKGKYVELRCDPISGHTALYWYRQSLGQGPEFLIYFQGTGAADDSGLPNDRFFAVRPEGSVSTLKIQRTERGDSAVYLCASSLSPTAAYTGELFFGEGSRLTVL.

The CDR3 region has the DNA TGTGCCAGCAGCTTGCCAGCGGGAGGCACCGGGGAGCTGTTTTTT. It translates to CASSLPAGGTGELFF. The genes are TRBV5-6 and TRBJ2-2; 9 positions match TRBD2. J gave up 4 bases and V 1 base, and 2 bases lay outside the gene matches. The CDR3 contains 15 residues. The germline CDR1 and CDR2 sequences are SGHDT and YYEEEE.

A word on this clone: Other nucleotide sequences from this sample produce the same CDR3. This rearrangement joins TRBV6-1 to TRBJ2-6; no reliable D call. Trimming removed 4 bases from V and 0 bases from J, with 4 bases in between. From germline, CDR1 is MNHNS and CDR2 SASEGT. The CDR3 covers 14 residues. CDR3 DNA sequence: TGTGCCAGCAGTGCCAGCTCTGGGGCCAACGTCCTGACTTTC. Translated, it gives CASSASSGANVLTF.

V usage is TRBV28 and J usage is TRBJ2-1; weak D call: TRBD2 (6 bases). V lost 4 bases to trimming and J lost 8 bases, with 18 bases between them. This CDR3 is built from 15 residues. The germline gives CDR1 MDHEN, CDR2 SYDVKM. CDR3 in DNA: TGTGCCAGCAGTTCCCGGACTACTCACCCCGATGAGCAGTTCTTC. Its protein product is CASSSRTTHPDEQFF.

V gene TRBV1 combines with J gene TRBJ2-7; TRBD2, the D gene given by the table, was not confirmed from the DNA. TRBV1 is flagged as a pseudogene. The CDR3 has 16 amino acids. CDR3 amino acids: CTSSPGLAGEHYEQYF. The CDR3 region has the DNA TGCACCAGCAGCCCGGGACTAGCGGGTGAGCACTACGAGCAGTACTTC.

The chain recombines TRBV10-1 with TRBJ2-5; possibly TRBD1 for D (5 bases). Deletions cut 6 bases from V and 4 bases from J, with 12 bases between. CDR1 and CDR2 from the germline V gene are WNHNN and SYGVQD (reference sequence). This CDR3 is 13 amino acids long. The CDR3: CASSSSGIETQYF. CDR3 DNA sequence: TGCGCCAGCAGCTCCTCAGGGATAGAGACCCAGTACTTC.

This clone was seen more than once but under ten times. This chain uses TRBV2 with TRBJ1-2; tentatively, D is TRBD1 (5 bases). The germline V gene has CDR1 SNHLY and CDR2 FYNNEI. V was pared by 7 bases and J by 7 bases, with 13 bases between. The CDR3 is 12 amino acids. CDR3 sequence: CASKGGASGYTF. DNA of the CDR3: TGTGCCAGCAAAGGAGGGGCGTCTGGCTACACCTTC.

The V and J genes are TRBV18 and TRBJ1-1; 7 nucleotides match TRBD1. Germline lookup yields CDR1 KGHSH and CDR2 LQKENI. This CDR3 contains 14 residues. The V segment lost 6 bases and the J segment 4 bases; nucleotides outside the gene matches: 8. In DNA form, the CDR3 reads TGTGCCAGCTCGCCAGGGGACAGCCTCACTGAAGCTTTCTTT. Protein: CASSPGDSLTEAFF.

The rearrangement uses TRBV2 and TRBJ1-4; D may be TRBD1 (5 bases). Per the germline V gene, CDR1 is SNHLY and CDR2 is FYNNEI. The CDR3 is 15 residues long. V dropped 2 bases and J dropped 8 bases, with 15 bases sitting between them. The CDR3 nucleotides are TGTGCCAGCAGTGAATCTTCCGGGACGGCCGAAAAACTGTTTTTT. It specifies CASSESSGTAEKLFF.

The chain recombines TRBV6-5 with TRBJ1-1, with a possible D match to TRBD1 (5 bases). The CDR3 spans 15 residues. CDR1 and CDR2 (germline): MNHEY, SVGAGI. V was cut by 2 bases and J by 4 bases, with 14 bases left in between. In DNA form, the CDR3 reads TGTGCCAGCAGTTACCAGAGGGGTATGGCCACTGAAGCTTTCTTT. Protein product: CASSYQRGMATEAFF.

DNA of the CDR3: TGTGCCAGCAGTGAAAGCGACAGGGGTTTGACTGAAGCTTTCTTT. This encodes CASSESDRGLTEAFF. The V call is TRBV25-1, the J call TRBJ1-1; 8 nucleotides line up with TRBD1. This CDR3 comprises 15 residues. J was trimmed by 5 bases and V by 2 bases; bases with no gene match: 7. The germline V gene encodes CDR1 MGHDK and CDR2 SYGVNS.

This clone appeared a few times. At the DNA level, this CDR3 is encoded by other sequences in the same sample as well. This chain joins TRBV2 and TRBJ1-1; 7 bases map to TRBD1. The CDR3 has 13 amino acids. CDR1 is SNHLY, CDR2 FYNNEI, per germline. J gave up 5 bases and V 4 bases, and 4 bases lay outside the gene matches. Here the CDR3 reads CASSGAGGTEAFF. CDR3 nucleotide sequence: TGTGCCAGCAGTGGGGCAGGGGGGACTGAAGCTTTCTTT. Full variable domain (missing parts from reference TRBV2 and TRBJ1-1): EPEVTQTPSHQVTQMGQEVILRCVPISNHLYFYWYRQILGQKVEFLVSFYNNEISEKSEIFDDQFSVERPDGSNFTLKIRSTKLEDSAMYFCASSGAGGTEAFFGQGTRLTVV.